A selection of T cell receptor beta chains follows, all from one sample in a study of T cell repertoires in cytomegalovirus infection. TCRdb redid the calling of the reads with MiXCR, one entry per CDR3 protein. Of roughly 230,000 distinct CDR3 sequences listed, 9% to 15% are singletons. Sequenced material: PBMCs. All receptors derive from a human donor in good health (CMV status not recorded). Some clones in this sample may be carry-over from other donors' samples. Both conserved end residues are part of each CDR3. A D gene is named only where the DNA matches it firmly. Rows may omit the clone size; those that give it use once, few, many or a size class.

D: -
size: -
J: TRBJ2-7
V: TRBV7-7
DNA: TGTGCCAGCAGCTTATATTCTGGGTACGAGCAGTACTTC
CDR3: CASSLYSGYEQYF

D: -
size: once
J: TRBJ1-2
V: TRBV28
DNA: TGTGCCAGCTGTTTATCAGCCACTAACTATGGCTACACCTTC
CDR3: CASCLSATNYGYTF

D: -
size: many
J: TRBJ2-5
V: TRBV28
DNA: TGTGCCAGCAGTTTAGGAGGGAGGTTGGAGACCCAGTACTTC
CDR3: CASSLGGRLETQYF

D: -
size: -
J: TRBJ2-7
V: TRBV7-2
DNA: TGTGCCAGCAGTTTTATGGGGGGGGCGGGAAACTCCTGCGAGCAGTACTTC
CDR3: CASSFMGGAGNSCEQYF

D: TRBD2
size: -
J: TRBJ2-5
V: TRBV9
DNA: TGTGCCAGCAGCCCTCTAAGCGGGAATCAAGAGACCCAGTACTTC
CDR3: CASSPLSGNQETQYF

D: -
size: -
J: TRBJ2-1
V: TRBV11-3
DNA: TGTGCCAGCAGCTTGGGACCATCTCAGGGCAATGAGCAGTTCTTC
CDR3: CASSLGPSQGNEQFF

D: -
size: -
J: TRBJ2-7
V: TRBV3-1
DNA: TGTGCCAGCAGCCAAGTGGGCCTCCTCTCCTACGAGCAGTACTTC
CDR3: CASSQVGLLSYEQYF

D: -
size: many
J: TRBJ1-5
V: TRBV7-2
DNA: TGTGCCAGCAGTGAGCTCCCTAATCAGCCCCAGCATTTT
CDR3: CASSELPNQPQHF

D: TRBD2
size: many
J: TRBJ2-1
V: TRBV7-2
DNA: TGTGCCAGCAGCTTAGCGCAGGGACTACCCAATGAGCAGTTCTTC
CDR3: CASSLAQGLPNEQFF

D: -
size: many
J: TRBJ2-2
V: TRBV7-2
DNA: TGTGCCAGCAGCCCGCGCGGGGCCCAAAACACCGGGGAGCTGTTTTTT
CDR3: CASSPRGAQNTGELFF

D: TRBD1
size: many
J: TRBJ2-2
V: TRBV7-9
DNA: TGTGCCAGCAGTCCCGACAGGGTCACCGGGGAGCTGTTTTTT
CDR3: CASSPDRVTGELFF

D: -
size: few
J: TRBJ1-1
V: TRBV25-1
DNA: TGTGCCAGCAGTGCGGTTGGGACGGCGGACACTGAAGCTTTCTTT
CDR3: CASSAVGTADTEAFF

D: -
size: few
J: TRBJ1-2
V: TRBV7-8
DNA: TGTGCCAGCAGCTTATCCCGGGAGGACTATGGCTACACCTTC
CDR3: CASSLSREDYGYTF

D: TRBD2
size: many
J: TRBJ2-7
V: TRBV5-5
DNA: TGTGCCAGCAGCTTGAGACTAGCGGGGGGATGGACCTACGAGCAGTACTTC
CDR3: CASSLRLAGGWTYEQYF

D: -
size: few
J: TRBJ1-5
V: TRBV19
DNA: TGTGCCAGTACCCCTTTTTGGGGGAAGACTCAGCCCCAGCATTTT
CDR3: CASTPFWGKTQPQHF

D: -
size: many
J: TRBJ2-7
V: TRBV7-2
DNA: TGTGCCAGCAATGCACCCGGTTGGGCCTACGAGCAGTACTTC
CDR3: CASNAPGWAYEQYF

D: -
size: many
J: TRBJ1-2
V: TRBV5-1
DNA: TGCGCCAGCAGCTCTGAAGCAGGCTACTATGGCTACACCTTC
CDR3: CASSSEAGYYGYTF

D: -
size: -
J: TRBJ2-7
V: TRBV19
DNA: TGTGCCAGTTCCTCCGTAGGGCGGACAGCCTACGAGCAGTACTTC
CDR3: CASSSVGRTAYEQYF

D: TRBD1
size: many
J: TRBJ2-2
V: TRBV7-2
DNA: TGTGCCAGCAGCCGGCAGACAGGGGAGTGGATCGGGGAGCTGTTTTTT
CDR3: CASSRQTGEWIGELFF

D: TRBD2
size: few
J: TRBJ2-1
V: TRBV19
DNA: TGTGCCAGTAGTATCATAGCCGGGGGGACTCCACTGCGTGAGCAGTTCTTC
CDR3: CASSIIAGGTPLREQFF

D: TRBD2
size: few
J: TRBJ2-2
V: TRBV29-1
DNA: TGCAGCGCTAGACCGGGAGGGGGAACCGGGGAGCTGTTTTTT
CDR3: CSARPGGGTGELFF

D: -
size: few
J: TRBJ1-1
V: TRBV29-1
DNA: TGCAGCGTTGAAAAAGGAGGGAGTGCTTTCTTT
CDR3: CSVEKGGSAFF

D: -
size: -
J: TRBJ2-1
V: TRBV29-1
DNA: TGCAGCGTTGTTGACAGACCCTTAGCTTCGAATGAGCAGTTCTTC
CDR3: CSVVDRPLASNEQFF

D: TRBD1
size: -
J: TRBJ1-2
V: TRBV5-4
DNA: TGTGCCAGCAGCTTGCCAGGGGGCGATGGCTACACCTTC
CDR3: CASSLPGGDGYTF

D: -
size: -
J: TRBJ2-1
V: TRBV5-1
DNA: TGCGCCAGCAGCTTGGAGGTTATTAATGAGCAGTTCTTC
CDR3: CASSLEVINEQFF

D: TRBD2
size: many
J: TRBJ2-3
V: TRBV7-2
DNA: TGTGCCAGCAGCTTTCGGACTAGCGGGCGCACAGATACGCAGTATTTT
CDR3: CASSFRTSGRTDTQYF

D: -
size: -
J: TRBJ1-2
V: TRBV6-2/TRBV6-3
DNA: TGTGCCAGCAGATCCACTGCGGGCTATGGCTACACCTTC
CDR3: CASRSTAGYGYTF

D: TRBD1
size: -
J: TRBJ1-2
V: TRBV24-1
DNA: TGTGCCACCAGTGATAGGACAGGGACCTATGGCTACACCTTC
CDR3: CATSDRTGTYGYTF